This T cell receptor beta chain was sequenced for a study of beta chain features in type 1 diabetes listed by TCRdb under 2018. Background for the entire study: Mean age, gender distribution, total cell number and subset yield did not differ between patients and healthy donors. In the study, recently diagnosed type 1 diabetes patients and matched healthy donors were compared on the TCRB repertoires of their sorted circulating CD4+ T cell subsets. A total of about 110 million sorted cells were examined across all samples, and the number of cells per subset was strongly correlated with RNA yield. Regulatory and stem cell-like memory subsets were obtained from only 8 patients and roughly 8 healthy donors, while naive and central memory subsets were obtained from all 30 or so donors. The research as a whole found: Naive, central memory and regulatory TCRB repertoires appeared to be more similar among patients than among healthy donors. At VDJ recombination sites, type 1 diabetes patients had fewer insertions and more deleted nucleotides, which implies abnormalities in thymic rearrangement. Because the HLA sub-analyses included only small numbers of individuals, any influence of HLA type on TCRB rearrangement was left unresolved. A moderate but significant shortening of TCRB CDR3 length was observed in type 1 diabetes patients in all four CD4+ subsets. PCR may preferentially amplify shorter templates, but because patient and control samples were amplified and corrected together, any resulting skew would affect both groups equally. Because cDNA rather than genomic DNA was sequenced, highly expressing activated cells could have been over-represented, although no difference in activation and CD3 levels was found between groups.

The entire isolated RNA was reverse transcribed using the High Capacity cDNA Reverse Transcription Kit, and thus expressed TCRB transcripts were sequenced. Deep immunoSEQ sequencing was applied to naive, central memory and regulatory T cell samples, giving an average of around 3.8 million total reads per sample. Sorted cells were lysed in RLT buffer and RNA was extracted with DNase-treated RNeasy Micro or Mini kits, depending on cell number. To prevent cross-contamination, every cell subset was processed on its own, while patient and healthy donor samples were processed together. The immunoSEQ multiplex PCR was used to amplify TCRB sequences from cDNA, generating 87-bp fragments that spanned the CDR3 region. The amplicons were sequenced using the Illumina HiSeq platform. Under the source paper's analysis protocol: PCR bias was computationally corrected using synthetic template baselines, reads within Hamming distance 2 were collapsed, and singletons that could not be merged were discarded. Reads were aligned to IMGT to assign V, D and J genes, CDR3 length, and insertions or deletions at six rearrangement sites. Within each subset, clonotype counts were normalized to the number of sorted cells before true diversity and Gini coefficients were calculated with the tcR R package. The overlap coefficient, calculated on TCRB nucleotide sequences, was used to measure repertoire sharing. The source is immuneACCESS, and TCRdb retained only in-frame sequences with V and J called. Part of the clones is not carried over; for the studies checked, unresolved V genes explain less than half of this, and the remainder is unexplained. The V and J calls and clone size come from that table; D and trimming were worked out from the DNA. A total of 130,000 or so clones appear in this sample, about a sixth of them only once. Of the sample, 2% to 2.5% is held by the ten largest clones.

Each donor gave one peripheral blood draw, about 110 mL on average, collected into heparinised tubes. Naive, central memory, regulatory and stem cell-like memory CD4+ T cells were sorted on a BD FACSAria II using a panel including CD45RO, CCR7, CD25, CD127, CD95 and CD27. Purity was above 95% for every sorted population. PBMCs were separated immediately by Lymphoprep density gradient centrifugation and were stained directly, without being cultured. To minimize batch effects, samples were stained and sorted in pairs, one healthy donor with one patient per experiment. The germline V gene encodes CDR1 MNHEY and CDR2 SVGAGI. The CDR3 spans 15 residues, from the cysteine through the phenylalanine. Solely the CDR3 DNA is kept, with 45 bases framed from the first base. V is clipped by 2 bases and J by 4 bases, and the sequence between their germline boundaries is 13 bases long. In the case of this clone: This receptor's antigen is unknown. Base qualities were left out, and no much larger clone turns up one base away.

This TCR derives from a man aged 25 to 45 with type 1 diabetes. Material: central memory CD4+ T cells from blood. Here the chain combines TRBV6-5 and TRBJ2-3, and perhaps TRBD2 as D gene, on 6 matching bases. The nucleotide sequence reads TGTGCCAGCAGTTACGGGGCGGGGAAGGCAGATACGCAGTATTTT. Translated, this is CASSYGAGKADTQYF.